This T cell receptor beta chain is drawn from a study of T cell responses to AZD1222 COVID-19 vaccine. Study-wide findings and caveats: Baseline seropositivity characterized only a handful of AZD1222 recipients. No repertoire was sampled before or during the peak T cell response, only after it. White British ancestry dominated among donors, who included more females, and clonal diversity was possibly underestimated. Targets within unmutated variant regions were reportedly found for nearly half of spike-specific TCRs.

The sample holds one count of this clone. The antigen is unknown. The CDR3 has 16 amino acids. TCRdb's table, derived via immunoSEQ multiplex PCR, lists solely in-frame clones and lacks some. The sample lists roughly 150,000 clones, approximately 90% seen once, with around 6.9% in the top ten. This chain uses TRBV21-1 with TRBJ2-2; TRBD1, as called in the table, went unchecked against the DNA. TRBV21-1 is a listed pseudogene. The origin of this receptor is an adult in good health. The specimen was peripheral blood, collected on day 0 of AZD1222 vaccination. Here the CDR3 reads CASSKGRDSNTGELFF. CDR3 nucleotide sequence: TGTGCCAGCAGCAAAGGCCGGGACAGCAACACCGGGGAGCTGTTTTTT.